Listed here are 23 T cell receptor beta chains from one sample, sequenced in a study of response to subunit inactivated influenza vaccine. TCRdb redid the calling of the RT-PCR reads with MiXCR, one entry per CDR3 protein. The sample has about 580,000 distinct CDR3 sequences; around 15% are singletons. This sample comprised PBMCs from blood, obtained roughly 13 days after vaccination. The receptors shown here come from a man aged 45-60 years who received an inactivated influenza vaccine.

This clonotype was found a few times. The V gene is TRBV7-9, the J gene TRBJ2-7; D is undetermined. V lost 5 bases and J 7 bases, leaving 21 bases between the germline ends. Germline V lookup: CDR1 SEHNR, CDR2 FQNEAQ (reference sequence). The CDR3 contains 15 residues. CDR3 amino acids: CASSTSKALYEEQYF. The CDR3 region has the DNA TGTGCCAGCAGCACTTCTAAGGCTCTCTACGAAGAGCAGTACTTC.

This clonotype was seen repeatedly, ten times or more. The chain has TRBV13 and TRBJ2-2, with D tentatively TRBD1 or TRBD2 (6 bases each). Per the germline V gene, CDR1 is PRHDT and CDR2 is FYEKMQ (reference sequence). This CDR3 is 14 amino acids long. V was cut by 5 bases and J by 3 bases, with 10 bases left in between. The CDR3 DNA follows: TGTGCCAGCAGCCGGGGGCGATACACCGGGGAGCTGTTTTTT. Protein sequence: CASSRGRYTGELFF.

This clonotype was recorded a few times. The gene calls are TRBV30 and TRBJ2-5; D may match TRBD1 or TRBD2 (5 bases each). Germline CDR1 is GTSNPN and CDR2 is SVGIG (reference sequence). Between the trimmed V and J ends, which lost 3 bases and 5 bases, there was a span of 19 bases. The CDR3 is 15 amino acids. The CDR3 sequence is CAWRPGPLGDETQYF. The CDR3 DNA reads TGTGCCTGGAGACCAGGGCCGCTGGGGGATGAGACCCAGTACTTC.

A word on this clonotype: At one of its ends the junction is not consistent with the germline gene, which may arise from a read error. This sequence joins TRBV5-1 and TRBJ2-3, with D perhaps TRBD2 (7 bases). The CDR3 runs 14 residues. Germline V gene data show CDR1 as SGHRS and CDR2 as YFSETQ. The CDR3 sequence is CATSGTTSTDTQYF. CDR3 DNA: TGCGCCACCAGCGGGACAACCAGCACAGATACGCAGTATTTT.

This chain connects TRBV7-3 to TRBJ2-2, with a weak D call TRBD1 (5 bases). V was pared by 2 bases and J by 1 base, with 14 bases between. Germline V lookup: CDR1 SGHTA, CDR2 FQGTGA. The CDR3 is 17 residues long. For the CDR3, the DNA is TGTGCCAGCAGCTTAGTCTCAGGGATCGGGAACACCGGGGAGCTGTTTTTT. Its translation: CASSLVSGIGNTGELFF.

The rearrangement uses TRBV7-9 and TRBJ2-3; D tentatively reads TRBD1 or TRBD2 (5 bases each). The CDR3 length is 14 residues. Trimming pared 7 bases from V and 2 bases from J, leaving 13 bases between. CDR1 and CDR2 (germline): SEHNR, FQNEAQ (reference sequence). The DNA of the CDR3 is TGTGCCAGCATTGTAGAGGGGTCCACAGATACGCAGTATTTT. This codes for CASIVEGSTDTQYF.

J is TRBJ2-7 and V is TRBV5-1, with 9 bases that match TRBD1. CDR3 size: 14 residues. Per the germline V gene, CDR1 is SGHRS and CDR2 is YFSETQ. The junction had 4 bases not matched to a gene; V was cut back by 2 bases and J by 4 bases. The CDR3 DNA sequence: TGCGCCAGCAGCTTATCCGGGACAGGGTACGAGCAGTACTTC. Protein: CASSLSGTGYEQYF.

Here the CDR3 reads CASSSRALTLQPQHF. CDR3 in DNA: TGTGCCAGCAGTTCTCGGGCCCTTACGCTCCAGCCCCAGCATTTT. The chain combines TRBV12-3 or TRBV12-4 with TRBJ1-5, with D unresolved. The CDR3 consists of 15 residues. Deletions cut 4 bases from V and 7 bases from J, with 17 bases between.

This rearrangement joins TRBV4-1 to TRBJ2-1; 10 bases are a match to TRBD2. The V gene's germline CDR1 is MGHRA and CDR2 YSYEKL. The length of the CDR3 is 16 residues. Trimming removed 0 bases from V and 2 bases from J; junction bases left unmatched: 1. The DNA for the CDR3 is TGCGCCAGCAGCCAAGATACTAGCGGGACCTACAATGAGCAGTTCTTC. The encoded protein is CASSQDTSGTYNEQFF.

CDR3 nucleotide sequence: TGTGCCAGCAGCAGATCAGGGACTAGCGGGGCCACAGATACGCAGTATTTT. Translating it yields CASSRSGTSGATDTQYF. The rearrangement uses TRBV6-2 or TRBV6-3 and TRBJ2-3; 13 nucleotides agree with TRBD2. There are 17 residues in the CDR3. CDR1 and CDR2 (germline): MNHEY, SVGEGT. V lost 6 bases, J lost 2 bases, and 8 bases stayed unmatched.

The chain carries TRBV28 and TRBJ2-7; tentatively, D is TRBD2 (6 bases). This CDR3 comprises 15 residues. Germline V CDR1 and CDR2: MDHEN, SYDVKM. Trimming pared 4 bases from V and 4 bases from J, leaving 17 bases between. This CDR3 is CASSSGDLAVYEQYF. The CDR3 nucleotides are TGTGCCAGCAGTTCGGGGGACCTGGCGGTGTACGAGCAGTACTTC.

This clonotype was seen at least ten times. This chain uses TRBV18 with TRBJ2-2; D call uncertain. Germline V CDR1 and CDR2: KGHSH, LQKENI. The CDR3 is 16 amino acids. V lost 4 bases to trimming and J lost 3 bases, with 15 bases between them. CDR3 DNA sequence: TGTGCCAGCTCACGCAATGCGGCCCGGGACACCGGGGAGCTGTTTTTT. Protein product: CASSRNAARDTGELFF.

Only a few counts were recorded for this clonotype. The chain joins TRBV19 to TRBJ1-1, with TRBD1 matching 9 bases. Per germline, CDR1 LNHDA and CDR2 SQIVND (reference sequence). V lost 8 bases to trimming and J lost 1 base; unmatched junction nucleotides: 8. The CDR3 runs to 15 residues. The CDR3 DNA reads TGTGCCAGTTCCCACAGGGGGCTGGGGAACACTGAAGCTTTCTTT. It is translated as CASSHRGLGNTEAFF.

V usage is TRBV6-1 and J usage is TRBJ1-4; D remains unclear. The germline V and J ends were trimmed by 8 bases and 0 bases, with 7 bases remaining between them. Per germline, CDR1 MNHNS and CDR2 SASEGT. The CDR3 extends over 13 amino acids. Here the CDR3 reads CASHPATNEKLFF. The CDR3 DNA reads TGTGCCAGCCATCCCGCAACTAATGAAAAACTGTTTTTT.

Many counts were recorded for this clonotype. This chain joins TRBV18 and TRBJ2-7; 9 bases are a match to TRBD1. V gave up 3 bases and J gave up 2 bases; unmatched junction bases: 2. The CDR3 runs to 14 residues. Germline CDR1 and CDR2: KGHSH and LQKENI. CDR3 loop: CASSPGQGPYEQYF. CDR3 DNA: TGTGCCAGCTCACCGGGACAGGGCCCCTACGAGCAGTACTTC.

This clonotype was recorded a few times. This chain links TRBV7-9 with TRBJ2-3, with D uncertain. This CDR3 region has 16 residues. Germline-derived CDR1 and CDR2 are SEHNR and FQNEAQ (reference sequence). Between the trimmed V and J ends, which lost 5 bases and 4 bases, there was a span of 19 bases. CDR3 loop: CASSRYPLSGPDTQYF. For the CDR3, the DNA is TGTGCCAGCAGCCGATATCCACTCTCGGGCCCAGATACGCAGTATTTT. The whole variable domain, filled in from reference TRBV7-9 and TRBJ2-3, reads DTGVSQNPRHKITKRGQNVTFRCDPISEHNRLYWYRQTLGQGPEFLTYFQNEAQLEKSRLLSDRFSAERPKGSFSTLEIQRTEQGDSAMYLCASSRYPLSGPDTQYFGPGTRLTVL.

This clonotype was seen a few times. The J gene is TRBJ2-2, the V gene TRBV7-9, with 9 bases that match TRBD2. Germline V gene sequence: CDR1 SEHNR, CDR2 FQNEAQ (reference sequence). The CDR3 contains 15 residues. V trimming: 3 bases; J trimming: 5 bases; junction bases outside the gene matches: 4. This CDR3 reads CASSFGLASTGELFF. The CDR3 DNA sequence: TGTGCCAGCAGCTTCGGACTAGCGTCAACCGGGGAGCTGTTTTTT.

The rearrangement joins TRBV28 to TRBJ2-7; D not certain. The length of the CDR3 is 14 residues. In germline, CDR1 is MDHEN, CDR2 SYDVKM. V lost 3 bases, J lost 5 bases, and 14 bases lay in between. The CDR3 region is CASSLRGRVNEQYF. Here the CDR3 DNA reads TGTGCCAGCAGTTTGAGAGGAAGGGTTAACGAGCAGTACTTC.

The chain links TRBV29-1 to TRBJ2-5, with 7 bases aligning to TRBD2. Looked up from germline, CDR1 is SQVTM and CDR2 is ANQGSEA. V lost 5 bases and J lost 5; bases outside the gene matches: 8. This CDR3 is 13 amino acids long. The CDR3 spells CSVKRAGWETQYF. DNA of the CDR3: TGCAGCGTTAAGAGAGCGGGGTGGGAGACCCAGTACTTC.

This CDR3 reads CASSSRDPNQPQHF. The DNA of the CDR3 is TGTGCCAGCAGTTCCCGGGACCCCAATCAGCCCCAGCATTTT. The chain couples TRBV12-3 or TRBV12-4 to TRBJ1-5, with D possibly TRBD1 on 5 matching bases. V was trimmed by 4 bases and J by 3 bases, leaving 10 bases between them. This CDR3 is built from 14 residues.

This clonotype occurred many times. The rearrangement links TRBV29-1 to TRBJ2-1; the D is unclear. Germline-derived CDR1 and CDR2 are SQVTM and ANQGSEA. The V end was cut by 0 bases, the J end by 0 bases, with 15 bases between. The CDR3 has 17 amino acids. CDR3 coding DNA: TGCAGCGTTGAAGATTGGCGGTCCCCGAGCTCCTACAATGAGCAGTTCTTC. Its protein product is CSVEDWRSPSSYNEQFF.

This clonotype was seen a handful of times. The chain recombines TRBV5-1 with TRBJ2-3, with 9 bases lining up with TRBD1. The CDR3 loop spans 15 amino acids. V trimming: 6 bases; J trimming: 6 bases; junction bases outside the gene matches: 11. Germline V gene sequence: CDR1 SGHRS, CDR2 YFSETQ. The CDR3: CASTRGDRDFDTQYF. For the CDR3, the DNA is TGCGCCAGCACCCGGGGGGACAGGGATTTTGATACGCAGTATTTT.

This clonotype was detected a few times. The chain couples TRBV5-5 to TRBJ2-5; unclear D gene. Germline-derived CDR1 and CDR2 are SGHKS and YYEKEE (reference sequence). V shed 4 bases and J shed 6 bases, with 19 bases lying between them. The CDR3 has 15 residues. The CDR3 spells CASSDPIDIGKTQYF. In nucleotides, the CDR3 is TGTGCCAGCAGCGACCCAATCGACATCGGAAAGACCCAGTACTTC. Filled out from reference TRBV5-5 and TRBJ2-5, the complete variable domain reads DAGVTQSPTHLIKTRGQQVTLRCSPISGHKSVSWYQQVLGQGPQFIFQYYEKEERGRGNFPDRFSARQFPNYSSELNVNALLLGDSALYLCASSDPIDIGKTQYFGPGTRLLVL.